This TCR beta chain is from a study of regulatory T cells. Overall study findings and caveats: Hydrophobic residues at CDR3 positions 6 and 7 were enriched in conventional CD4+ T cells of CD3G-deficient patients.

All CD3G-deficient patients showed autoimmunity, more severe in two. At testing, patients were 2 to 39 years old, with reduced naive and increased memory T-cell proportions. As regards this clone: No antigen is known for it.

This CDR3 is 15 amino acids long. V trimming: 1 base; J trimming: 5 bases; junction bases outside the gene matches: 3. Germline CDR1 reads MGHRA; CDR2 reads YSYEKL. The primer mix had 52 TRBV and 13 TRBJ primers. The assay was immunoSEQ multiplex PCR, and TCRdb's table has in-frame clones only and misses some. The data hold almost 30,000 clones, with around 93% observed a single time. This chain uses TRBV4-1 with TRBJ1-4, with TRBD1 identical over 8 bases. Sequenced: conventional CD4+ T cells sorted from blood. This clonotype originated in a person aged 18 to 35 with CD3G deficiency. The CDR3 DNA reads TGCGCCAGCAGCCAAGCGGACAGGGACAATGAAAAACTGTTTTTT. As protein: CASSQADRDNEKLFF.